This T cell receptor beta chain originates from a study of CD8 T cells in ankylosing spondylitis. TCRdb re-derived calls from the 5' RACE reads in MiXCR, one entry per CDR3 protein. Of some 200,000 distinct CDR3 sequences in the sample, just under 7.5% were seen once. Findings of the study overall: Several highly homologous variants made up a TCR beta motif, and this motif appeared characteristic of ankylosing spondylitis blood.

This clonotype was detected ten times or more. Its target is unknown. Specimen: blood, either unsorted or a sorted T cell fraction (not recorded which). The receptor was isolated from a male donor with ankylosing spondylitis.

Here the CDR3 DNA reads TGCAGCGGTCTCCGGGGAGCCAAAAACATTCAGTACTTC. It encodes CSGLRGAKNIQYF. The V call is TRBV29-1, the J call TRBJ2-4; tentatively, D is TRBD2 (5 bases). Germline V gene sequence: CDR1 SQVTM, CDR2 ANQGSEA. V lost 7 bases and J lost 0, with 10 bases in between. The CDR3 totals 13 residues.